A single sample is the source of the 20 T cell receptor beta chains below, sequenced in a study of regulatory T cells in long-lasting Graves disease. Through Arm-PCR of CDR3 regions and iRepertoire HTBI primers, TCR beta libraries were built. TCRdb analysed the multiplex PCR reads with MiXCR anew, one entry per CDR3 protein. Here the sample spans some 500,000 distinct CDR3 sequences, roughly 14% being singletons. As for time point: newly diagnosed GD, antithyroid drugs for less than 3 months. From PBMCs, RNA was extracted and then used to make the TCR library. The same sample was also used in a study of T cells in Graves' hyperthyroidism and ophthalmopathy.

Sequenced material: peripheral blood mononuclear cells (PBMCs), taken at new diagnosis, from a patient treated with antithyroid drugs. The receptors originated from a young man with Graves disease.

The chain has TRBV5-1 and TRBJ2-1; D assignment may be TRBD1 or TRBD2 (5 bases each). Between the trimmed V and J ends, which lost 4 bases and 6 bases, there was a span of 17 bases. This CDR3 contains 15 residues. Germline CDR1 is SGHRS and CDR2 is YFSETQ. CDR3 nucleotides: TGCGCCAGCAGCCCGGGACCTACGTTACTCAATGAGCAGTTCTTC. Amino acid sequence: CASSPGPTLLNEQFF.

This clonotype was counted a few times. A much larger clone is a single base away; this may be a read error. The chain couples TRBV29-1 to TRBJ2-1; tentatively, D is TRBD1 (5 bases). CDR1 and CDR2 (germline): SQVTM, ANQGSEA. The CDR3 length is 12 residues. The CDR3 reads CSVEANRNGQFF. As DNA, the CDR3 is TGCAGCGTTGAGGCTAACAGGAATGGGCAGTTCTTC.

This clonotype was detected many times. The junction differs from germline at one of its ends, possibly a read error. This rearrangement joins TRBV20-1 to TRBJ2-7; D possibly uses TRBD1 or TRBD2 (5 bases each). Germline V gives CDR1 DFQATT, CDR2 SNEGSKA (reference sequence). There are 13 residues in the CDR3. CDR3 residues: CSAREGSLYEQYF. The DNA of the CDR3 is TGCAGTGCCAGAGAGGGGTCTCTCTACGAGCAGTACTTC.

The chain is built from TRBV20-1 and TRBJ2-5; 12 nucleotides agree with TRBD2. The CDR3 has 15 residues. CDR1 and CDR2 from the germline V gene are DFQATT and SNEGSKA (reference sequence). V lost 1 base to trimming and J lost 5 bases; unmatched junction nucleotides: 5. The CDR3 DNA reads as TGCAGTGCTAGAGGGACTAGCGGGACCTGGGAGACCCAGTACTTC. Amino acids: CSARGTSGTWETQYF.

This clonotype was observed at least ten times. The V and J genes are TRBV5-1 and TRBJ1-1; 7 positions agree with TRBD1. CDR3 size: 15 residues. CDR1 SGHRS and CDR2 YFSETQ come from the germline V gene. J lost 6 bases, V lost 1 base, and 9 bases had no gene match. For the CDR3, the DNA is TGCGCCAGCAGCTTGAGCCTACAGGGGAGGGCTGAAGCTTTCTTT. It yields the protein CASSLSLQGRAEAFF.

The V call is TRBV20-1, the J call TRBJ1-2; D unresolved. This CDR3 has 14 amino acids. V dropped 0 bases and J dropped 8 bases, with 16 bases sitting between them. Germline CDR1 is DFQATT and CDR2 is SNEGSKA (reference sequence). The CDR3 region is CSARDDTLSSGYTF. The CDR3 DNA reads as TGCAGTGCTAGAGATGACACGCTTAGTTCCGGCTACACCTTC.

This clonotype came up many times. One end of the junction varies from germline; a read error may be responsible. The chain links TRBV12-3 or TRBV12-4 to TRBJ2-3; possible D gene TRBD2, 6 bases. The CDR3 consists of 11 residues. Here the CDR3 reads CASSFAGLLFF. In DNA form, the CDR3 reads TGTGCCAGCAGTTTTGCGGGACTCCTTTTTTTT.

This clonotype was detected ten times or more. The chain joins TRBV27 to TRBJ2-7; D is possibly TRBD1 or TRBD2 (5 bases each). The CDR3 sequence is 13 residues long. Germline V gene data show CDR1 as MNHEY and CDR2 as SMNVEV (reference sequence). V lost 7 bases and J 4 bases, leaving 14 bases between the germline ends. The CDR3 DNA reads as TGTGCCAGCAAGAGGGGTCCGATTTACGAGCAGTACTTC. Its translation: CASKRGPIYEQYF.

In this sample, this clonotype turned up many times. V usage is TRBV3-1 and J usage is TRBJ2-5; a weak D match, TRBD1 (6 bases). Trimming removed 3 bases from V and 5 bases from J, with 10 bases in between. CDR3 length: 13 amino acids. The germline CDR1 and CDR2 sequences are LGHDT and YNNKEL (reference sequence). The CDR3 spells CASSQQGRETQYF. The CDR3 bases are TGTGCCAGCAGCCAGCAGGGGCGGGAGACCCAGTACTTC.

Of note for this clonotype: This could be a read error, since a much larger clone is one nucleotide away. This CDR3 is missing its conserved last phenylalanine or tryptophan, likely due to a read error. The rearrangement uses TRBV12-3 or TRBV12-4 and TRBJ2-4; no reliable D call. Trimming took 5 bases from V and 7 from J, leaving 12 bases between them. The CDR3 is made up of 13 amino acids. The chain's CDR3 is CASSLADVNIQYL. The DNA for the CDR3 is TGTGCCAGCAGTCTGGCGGACGTGAACATTCAGTACCTC.

In this sample, this clonotype turned up many times. The J gene is TRBJ2-7, the V gene TRBV10-1, with 7 bases that match TRBD1. Looked up from germline, CDR1 is WNHNN and CDR2 is SYGVQD (reference sequence). The J segment lost 6 bases and the V segment lost 0 bases, leaving 5 bases of the junction unmatched. This CDR3 has 14 residues. This CDR3 is CASSESMAGGEQYF. In DNA, the CDR3 is TGCGCCAGCAGTGAGTCGATGGCAGGGGGCGAGCAGTACTTC.

This CDR3 is CASSQDRPGGWGTQYF. The CDR3 bases are TGCGCCAGCAGCCAAGATCGCCCGGGTGGCTGGGGGACCCAGTACTTC. V usage is TRBV4-1 and J usage is TRBJ2-5; D remains unclear. Germline V gene data show CDR1 as MGHRA and CDR2 as YSYEKL. V lost 0 bases to trimming and J lost 7 bases, with 18 bases between them. The CDR3 is made up of 16 amino acids.

As for this clonotype: The junction departs from germline at one end; a sequencing error may be responsible. The chain has TRBV20-1 and TRBJ2-1; D uncertain. CDR1 DFQATT and CDR2 SNEGSKA come from the germline V gene (reference sequence). The CDR3 sequence is 12 residues long. The CDR3 spells CSVEKPPYEQSF. The CDR3 nucleotides read TGCAGTGTAGAGAAACCTCCTTATGAGCAGTCCTTC.

With respect to this clonotype: A read error may be the cause here, since a much bigger clone is one base away. The chain uses TRBV5-1 and TRBJ2-7; TRBD1 matches 10 bases. The germline gives CDR1 SGHRS, CDR2 YFSETQ. This CDR3 contains 12 residues. V lost 8 bases and J lost 5; bases outside the gene matches: 4. This CDR3 reads CASAGTGDEQYF. In nucleotides, the CDR3 is TGCGCCAGTGCCGGGACAGGGGACGAGCAGTACTTC.

This clonotype showed up many times. The chain uses TRBV5-1 and TRBJ2-7, with 13 bases identical to TRBD2. The length of the CDR3 is 16 residues. V shed 3 bases and J 7 bases; nucleotides not matched to a gene: 10. In germline, CDR1 is SGHRS, CDR2 YFSETQ. The CDR3 region has the DNA TGCGCCAGCAGCTCGCCAGAACTAGCGGGAGGGCGGGAGCAGTACTTC. Amino acid sequence: CASSSPELAGGREQYF.

This clonotype was picked up many times. This chain connects TRBV19 to TRBJ2-7; D not resolved. Trimming shortened V by 3 bases and J by 3 bases, and 15 bases separated the two germline ends. The CDR3 spans 15 residues. Germline CDR1 and CDR2: LNHDA and SQIVND (reference sequence). This CDR3 is CASSILKLPGYEQYF. The CDR3 DNA reads TGTGCCAGTAGTATCTTGAAGCTCCCAGGCTACGAGCAGTACTTC.

This clonotype was picked up a small number of times. The V gene is TRBV19, the J gene TRBJ1-6; a possible D gene is TRBD1 (5 bases). Germline V gives CDR1 LNHDA, CDR2 SQIVND (reference sequence). The germline V and J ends were trimmed by 6 bases and 12 bases, with 15 bases remaining between them. This CDR3 region has 13 residues. The CDR3 spells CASRPQGRKPLHF. Here the CDR3 DNA reads TGTGCCAGTAGGCCCCAGGGACGTAAACCCCTCCACTTT.

The rearrangement uses TRBV6-1 and TRBJ1-2; no reliable D call. This CDR3 is 14 amino acids long. Germline CDR1 and CDR2: MNHNS and SASEGT. V was trimmed by 6 bases and J by 3 bases, leaving 14 bases between them. The CDR3 nucleotides are TGTGCCAGCAGCGCTCCAGGTCGTCACTATGGCTACACCTTC. Translating it yields CASSAPGRHYGYTF.

This clonotype was found many times. The chain employs TRBV27 and TRBJ1-5; the match to TRBD1 covers 9 bases. V lost 5 bases and J lost 7; bases outside the gene matches: 3. Germline values: CDR1 MNHEY, CDR2 SMNVEV (reference sequence). This CDR3 has 13 residues. This CDR3 is CASSDRGVQPQHF. The CDR3 DNA reads TGTGCCAGCAGTGACAGGGGGGTACAGCCCCAGCATTTT.

This clonotype has a count of ten or more. The rearrangement uses TRBV27 and TRBJ2-2, with TRBD2 matching 15 bases. Germline lookup yields CDR1 MNHEY and CDR2 SMNVEV (reference sequence). The V segment lost 8 bases and the J segment 5 bases; nucleotides outside the gene matches: 0. This CDR3 contains 14 residues. CDR3 loop: CASGTSGRTGELFF. In DNA, the CDR3 is TGTGCCAGCGGGACTAGCGGGAGGACCGGGGAGCTGTTTTTT.